These 10 T cell receptor beta chains were all obtained from the same sample, sequenced in a study of radiation and T cells in renal cell carcinoma. Here immunoSEQ multiplex PCR was the method, and the copy in TCRdb shows in-frame clones only, minus some. Here the sample spans around 94,000 clones, approximately 80% being singletons. Time point: blood 4 weeks post-SBRT, at nephrectomy. As for treatment: 15 Gy SBRT to primary tumor, nephrectomy 4 weeks later. This specimen consisted of blood, obtained from a patient whose treatment included radiotherapy and nephrectomy. These receptors were collected from a man in his fifties with renal cell carcinoma.

The chain employs TRBV30 and TRBJ1-2, with 9 bases that match TRBD1. Germline CDR1 is GTSNPN and CDR2 is SVGIG (reference sequence). The CDR3 is made up of 14 amino acids. With 5 bases clipped from V and 2 bases from J, the junction kept 6 bases outside the gene matches. CDR3 residues: CAWRDRERNYGYTF. In nucleotides, the CDR3 is TGTGCCTGGCGGGACAGGGAGCGGAACTATGGCTACACCTTC.

The gene calls are TRBV7-9 and TRBJ2-3, with D possibly matching TRBD2 (6 bases). Per germline, CDR1 SEHNR and CDR2 FQNEAQ (reference sequence). The CDR3 has 16 residues. V lost 0 bases and J lost 6, with 16 bases in between. DNA of the CDR3: TGTGCCAGCAGCTTAGCCAGGAGCGGGTTCTTGGATACGCAGTATTTT. Translation: CASSLARSGFLDTQYF.

The chain has TRBV6-5 and TRBJ1-2; no definite D call. The CDR3 totals 15 residues. Trimming stripped 0 bases from V and 8 bases from J, with 16 bases between. Germline CDR1 MNHEY, CDR2 SVGAGI. CDR3 coding DNA: TGTGCCAGCAGTTACTCAGACCCCCGTGATTCCGGCTACACCTTC. Translated, it gives CASSYSDPRDSGYTF.

At least ten counts were recorded for this clone. This chain's CDR3 is CASSQEETKQYF. In DNA, the CDR3 is TGCGCCAGCAGCCAAGAAGAGACAAAGCAGTACTTC. The chain is built from TRBV4-1 and TRBJ2-7; D uncertain. Trimming took 0 bases from V and 8 from J, leaving 8 bases between them. The CDR3 contains 12 residues. From germline, CDR1 is MGHRA and CDR2 YSYEKL.

This sequence joins TRBV5-1 and TRBJ2-1; 9 nucleotides agree with TRBD2. Per germline, CDR1 SGHRS and CDR2 YFSETQ. The CDR3 is made up of 15 amino acids. The ends lost 2 bases at V and 7 bases at J; junction bases unmatched: 7. The chain's CDR3 is CASSLSLAGRNEQFF. The CDR3 region has the DNA TGCGCCAGCAGCTTATCGCTAGCGGGGAGGAATGAGCAGTTCTTC.

V and J are TRBV6-1 and TRBJ2-3; TRBD1 aligns across 9 bases. This CDR3 is built from 15 residues. Germline lookup yields CDR1 MNHNS and CDR2 SASEGT. With 6 bases clipped from V and 5 bases from J, the junction kept 9 bases outside the gene matches. CDR3 loop: CASRTGQGIVDTQYF. CDR3 DNA: TGTGCCAGCAGGACTGGACAGGGGATAGTAGATACGCAGTATTTT.

The V call is TRBV5-1, the J call TRBJ2-5; TRBD2 matches 8 bases. Germline V CDR1 and CDR2: SGHRS, YFSETQ. J was trimmed by 6 bases and V by 5 bases; bases with no gene match: 12. This CDR3 is built from 15 residues. CDR3 nucleotides: TGCGCCAGCAGTGGAGGGTTAGCGGGATTGAAGACCCAGTACTTC. Protein sequence: CASSGGLAGLKTQYF.

In this sample, this clone turned up once. The chain employs TRBV27 and TRBJ2-1, with 8 positions matching TRBD2. The V and J ends lost 5 bases and 2 bases, in that order; junction bases with no gene match: 8. CDR1 MNHEY and CDR2 SMNVEV come from the germline V gene (reference sequence). This CDR3 region has 16 residues. DNA of the CDR3: TGTGCCAGCAGTCCCCTGCGAGCGGGAGCCTACAATGAGCAGTTCTTC. Translating it yields CASSPLRAGAYNEQFF.

The rearrangement uses TRBV19 and TRBJ2-7; 7 bases match TRBD1. Germline CDR1 reads LNHDA; CDR2 reads SQIVND (reference sequence). Trimming removed 2 bases from V and 2 bases from J; junction bases left unmatched: 12. The CDR3 runs to 17 residues. In DNA form, the CDR3 reads TGTGCCAGTAGTATACCGTCAGCAGGGGGTTTCCCCTACGAGCAGTACTTC. The encoded protein is CASSIPSAGGFPYEQYF.

V is TRBV6-1 and J is TRBJ2-7, with D possibly TRBD2 on 6 matching bases. Deletions cut 6 bases from V and 6 bases from J, with 12 bases between. CDR3 size: 12 residues. The V gene's germline CDR1 is MNHNS and CDR2 SASEGT. In DNA, the CDR3 is TGTGCCAGCAGCGTGACTAGATTCGAGCAGTACTTC. This sequence encodes CASSVTRFEQYF.